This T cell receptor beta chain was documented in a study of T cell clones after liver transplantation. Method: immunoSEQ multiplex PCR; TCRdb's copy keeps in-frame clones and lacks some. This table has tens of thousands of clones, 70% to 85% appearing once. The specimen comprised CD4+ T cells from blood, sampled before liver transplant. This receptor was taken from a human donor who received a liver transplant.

The CDR3 DNA sequence: TGTGCCAGCAGGGACAGATACCTAACCTACGAGCAGTACTTC. It codes for CASRDRYLTYEQYF. The V call is TRBV2, the J call TRBJ2-7, with D perhaps matching TRBD1 (6 bases). The CDR3 contains 14 residues. V was clipped by 6 bases and J by 2 bases, with 14 bases between them. Germline V lookup: CDR1 SNHLY, CDR2 FYNNEI.